The 14 T cell receptor beta chains listed next were all sequenced from one sample in a study of shared clonotypes between healthy human individuals. Profiling relied on immunoSEQ multiplex PCR, and the TCRdb table lists in-frame clones only, not all of them. The repertoire includes roughly 2,500,000 clones, approximately 93% of them detected once, and about 0.38% sits in the top ten. Material: naive CD4+ T cells from PBMCs. Documented subset: CD45RA+ positively selected. These receptors originate from a man younger than 30 in good health. Some clones in this sample may be carry-over from other donors' samples.

V and J are TRBV19 and TRBJ1-1; D ambiguous. V shed 3 bases and J shed 5 bases, with 7 bases lying between them. The CDR3 has 12 amino acids. CDR1 and CDR2 from the germline V gene are LNHDA and SQIVND (reference sequence). In DNA form, the CDR3 reads TGTGCCAGTAGTATGATGGGAACTGAAGCTTTCTTT. It is translated as CASSMMGTEAFF.

CDR3 residues: CASSLSGGANTYEQYF. CDR3 nucleotide sequence: TGCGCCAGCAGCTTGAGTGGGGGGGCCAACACCTACGAGCAGTACTTC. The rearrangement links TRBV5-1 to TRBJ2-7; tentative D call: TRBD2 (7 bases). Trimming took 1 base from V and 2 from J, leaving 16 bases between them. Germline V gene lookup returns CDR1 SGHRS and CDR2 YFSETQ. This CDR3 is 16 amino acids long.

CDR3 sequence: CASSRAVLRINEKLFF. In nucleotides, the CDR3 is TGTGCCAGCTCACGAGCGGTGCTGAGGATTAATGAAAAACTGTTTTTT. The J gene is TRBJ1-4, the V gene TRBV18; the D is unclear. Trimming shortened V by 4 bases and J by 4 bases, and 16 bases separated the two germline ends. This CDR3 comprises 16 residues. The germline CDR1 and CDR2 sequences are KGHSH and LQKENI.

This rearrangement joins TRBV7-3 to TRBJ2-7, with 9 bases matching TRBD2. Germline V gene data show CDR1 as SGHTA and CDR2 as FQGTGA. CDR3 length: 15 residues. Trimming took 5 bases from V and 0 from J; bases not matched to a gene: 5. This CDR3 reads CASSLGLATSYEQYF. The CDR3 nucleotides are TGTGCCAGCAGCCTAGGACTAGCGACCTCCTACGAGCAGTACTTC.

The chain employs TRBV19 and TRBJ1-1, with D tentatively TRBD1 (6 bases). Between the trimmed V and J ends, which lost 4 bases and 2 bases, there was a span of 14 bases. Germline CDR1 LNHDA, CDR2 SQIVND (reference sequence). The CDR3 covers 15 residues. The CDR3 DNA sequence: TGTGCCAGTAGTAGGCAGGGGTCGATTAACACTGAAGCTTTCTTT. Its protein product is CASSRQGSINTEAFF.

The chain combines TRBV7-9 with TRBJ2-7; D is ambiguous. CDR1 and CDR2 from the germline V gene are SEHNR and FQNEAQ (reference sequence). The V end was cut by 5 bases, the J end by 0 bases, with 14 bases between. This CDR3 has 15 amino acids. For the CDR3, the DNA is TGTGCCAGCAGCCAAGAAGTTCAGGTCTCCTACGAGCAGTACTTC. Protein: CASSQEVQVSYEQYF.

The V call is TRBV7-2, the J call TRBJ1-1; tentatively, D is TRBD1 (5 bases). This CDR3 has 13 amino acids. Germline-derived CDR1 and CDR2 are SGHTA and FQGNSA. V lost 11 bases and J 4 bases, leaving 17 bases between the germline ends. The CDR3 coding sequence is TGTGCCTCTACCGATCCGGGGGGCACTGAAGCTTTCTTT. It encodes CASTDPGGTEAFF.

The chain joins TRBV2 to TRBJ2-5, with D perhaps TRBD1 or TRBD2 (5 bases each). CDR3 length: 15 amino acids. Germline values: CDR1 SNHLY, CDR2 FYNNEI. V gave up 4 bases and J gave up 4 bases, with 16 bases separating them. The CDR3 nucleotides are TGTGCCAGCAGTGGGGGTTCCGGGACGGGAGAGACCCAGTACTTC. Protein product: CASSGGSGTGETQYF.

The chain joins TRBV27 to TRBJ2-2; D might be TRBD2 (5 bases). V gave up 7 bases and J gave up 3 bases, with 12 bases separating them. This CDR3 is built from 14 residues. The germline V gene has CDR1 MNHEY and CDR2 SMNVEV (reference sequence). The CDR3 DNA reads TGTGCCAGCATGAGGGAGCCGGACACCGGGGAGCTGTTTTTT. Protein product: CASMREPDTGELFF.

The gene calls are TRBV18 and TRBJ2-1; 9 bases align to TRBD2. There are 16 residues in the CDR3. Looked up from germline, CDR1 is KGHSH and CDR2 is LQKENI. V was pared by 2 bases and J by 4 bases, with 6 bases of the junction left unmatched. This CDR3 reads CASSPITSGRYNEQFF. The CDR3 DNA reads TGTGCCAGCTCACCAATCACTAGCGGGCGTTACAATGAGCAGTTCTTC.

The V call is TRBV5-1, the J call TRBJ2-3; 7 positions match TRBD1. V shed 4 bases, J shed 4 bases, and the junction held 9 bases outside the gene matches. The CDR3 has 15 amino acids. CDR1 is SGHRS, CDR2 YFSETQ, per germline. CDR3 coding DNA: TGCGCCAGCAGCGAACCGACAGGGACAGCAGATACGCAGTATTTT. Amino acids: CASSEPTGTADTQYF.

The genes are TRBV14 and TRBJ2-7; possibly TRBD1 for D (6 bases). There are 15 residues in the CDR3. CDR1 and CDR2 from the germline V gene are SGHDN and FVKESK. V lost 5 bases and J 6 bases, leaving 20 bases between the germline ends. The chain's CDR3 is CASSAQPLTGLEQYF. For the CDR3, the DNA is TGTGCCAGCAGCGCCCAGCCTTTGACAGGACTCGAGCAGTACTTC.

The gene calls are TRBV11-2 and TRBJ1-1, with 8 bases lining up with TRBD1. CDR1 is SGHAT and CDR2 is FQNNGV in the germline V gene. Losses at the gene ends were 4 bases for V and 1 base for J; bases not matched to a gene: 2. The CDR3 is made up of 14 amino acids. DNA for the CDR3: TGTGCCAGCAGCTCCGGACAGGGGAACACTGAAGCTTTCTTT. Translating gives CASSSGQGNTEAFF.

This chain joins TRBV7-8 and TRBJ2-6; D is tentatively TRBD1 or TRBD2 (5 bases each). Germline V CDR1 and CDR2: SGHVS, FQNEAQ. Trimming cost V 6 bases and J 4 bases, with 16 bases left between them. CDR3 length: 16 residues. The CDR3, as DNA: TGTGCCAGCAGTCGAATACCGGGGCAAGGGGCCAACGTCCTGACTTTC. Protein product: CASSRIPGQGANVLTF. The full variable domain, completed using reference TRBV7-8 and TRBJ2-6, is GAGVSQSPRYKVAKRGQDVALRCDPISGHVSLFWYQQALGQGPEFLTYFQNEAQLDKSGLPSDRFFAERPEGSVSTLKIQRTQQEDSAVYLCASSRIPGQGANVLTFGAGSRLTVL.